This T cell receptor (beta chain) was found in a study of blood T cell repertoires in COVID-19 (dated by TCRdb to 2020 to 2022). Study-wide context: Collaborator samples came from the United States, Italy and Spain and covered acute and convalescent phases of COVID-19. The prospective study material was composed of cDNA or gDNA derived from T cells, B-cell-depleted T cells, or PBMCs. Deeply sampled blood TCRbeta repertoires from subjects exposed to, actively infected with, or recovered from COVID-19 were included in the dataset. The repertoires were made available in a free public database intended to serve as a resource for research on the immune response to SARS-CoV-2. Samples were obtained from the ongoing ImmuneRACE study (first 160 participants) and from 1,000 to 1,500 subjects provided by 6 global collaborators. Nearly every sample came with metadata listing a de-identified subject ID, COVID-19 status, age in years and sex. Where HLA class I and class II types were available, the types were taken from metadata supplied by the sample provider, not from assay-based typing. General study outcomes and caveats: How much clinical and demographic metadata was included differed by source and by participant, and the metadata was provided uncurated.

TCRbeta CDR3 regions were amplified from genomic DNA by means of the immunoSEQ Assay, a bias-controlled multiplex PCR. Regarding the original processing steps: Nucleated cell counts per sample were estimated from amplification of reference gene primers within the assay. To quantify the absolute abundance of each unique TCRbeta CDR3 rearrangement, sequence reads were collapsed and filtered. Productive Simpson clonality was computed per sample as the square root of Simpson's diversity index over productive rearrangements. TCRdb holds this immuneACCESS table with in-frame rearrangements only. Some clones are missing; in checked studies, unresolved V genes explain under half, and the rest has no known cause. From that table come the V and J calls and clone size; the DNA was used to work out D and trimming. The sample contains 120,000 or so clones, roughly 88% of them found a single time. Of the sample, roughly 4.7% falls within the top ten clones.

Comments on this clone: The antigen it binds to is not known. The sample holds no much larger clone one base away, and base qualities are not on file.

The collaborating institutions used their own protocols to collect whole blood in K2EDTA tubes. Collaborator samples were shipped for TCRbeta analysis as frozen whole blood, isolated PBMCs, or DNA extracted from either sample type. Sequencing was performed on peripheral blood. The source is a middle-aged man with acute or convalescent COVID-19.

The DNA reads TGTGCCAGTAGGTCGGAGACTAGGACAGATACGCAGTATTTT. Its protein product is CASRSETRTDTQYF. The chain couples TRBV19 to TRBJ2-3; the D gene is perhaps TRBD2, on 6 matching bases. V was cut back by 6 bases and J by 3 bases, leaving a gap of 13 bases between them. Reading the germline V gene (reference sequence) gives CDR1 LNHDA and CDR2 SQIVND. Including the terminal cysteine and phenylalanine, the CDR3 comprises 14 residues. Only the CDR3 DNA stays, 42 bases, in frame from base 1.